This is a list of T cell receptor beta chains from one sample in a study of metastatic and nonmetastatic thyroid tumors. MiXCR reprocessed the PCR reads for TCRdb. The data show roughly 8,000 clones, over 25% seen once. The sequenced sample was tumor tissue. The receptors shown here come from a female donor with papillary thyroid cancer or a benign thyroid nodule (not recorded which). Some clones in this sample may be carry-over from other donors' samples. Each CDR3 is given with its conserved first and last residue. Each record gives: CDR3 protein, J gene, V gene, clone size. Clone sizes are given selectively: once, few, many, or a class where the clone is expanded.

CDR3 protein: CSASQSDRSSNQPQHF
J gene: TRBJ1-5
V gene: TRBV20-1
clone size: -

CDR3 protein: CASSEPSIAYEQYF
J gene: TRBJ2-7
V gene: TRBV2
clone size: medium-sized

CDR3 protein: CASSYSVAGSGEQYF
J gene: TRBJ2-7
V gene: TRBV6-2/TRBV6-3
clone size: medium-sized

CDR3 protein: CASSPRGGGTNYYEQYF
J gene: TRBJ2-7
V gene: TRBV27
clone size: medium-sized

CDR3 protein: CASSSPLEGDTQYF
J gene: TRBJ2-3
V gene: TRBV5-8
clone size: -

CDR3 protein: CATPLAACTVTQYF
J gene: TRBJ2-3
V gene: TRBV24-1
clone size: -

CDR3 protein: CATSDTDTQYF
J gene: TRBJ2-3
V gene: TRBV24-1
clone size: few

CDR3 protein: CASSPRERVRNEQFF
J gene: -
V gene: TRBV18
clone size: -

CDR3 protein: CAISAPRENGYTF
J gene: TRBJ1-2
V gene: TRBV10-3
clone size: -

CDR3 protein: CASSDRGAEAFF
J gene: TRBJ1-1
V gene: TRBV12-3/TRBV12-4
clone size: medium-sized

CDR3 protein: CASSLGPGNNYGYTF
J gene: TRBJ1-2
V gene: TRBV7-8
clone size: -

CDR3 protein: CASSDTGTHRGEQYF
J gene: TRBJ2-7
V gene: TRBV6-1
clone size: medium-sized

CDR3 protein: CASREDPYQQYF
J gene: TRBJ2-7
V gene: TRBV2
clone size: -

CDR3 protein: CASSANRGQPQHF
J gene: TRBJ1-5
V gene: TRBV6-1
clone size: -

CDR3 protein: CASSIGTSGYHF
J gene: TRBJ2-5
V gene: TRBV19
clone size: -

CDR3 protein: CASSESGQGEQPQHF
J gene: TRBJ1-5
V gene: TRBV10-2
clone size: few

CDR3 protein: CACSIGGRNEQFF
J gene: TRBJ2-1
V gene: TRBV19
clone size: few

CDR3 protein: CASSPSTGTSYGYTF
J gene: TRBJ1-2
V gene: TRBV6-5
clone size: -

CDR3 protein: CASSGSFLYNEQFF
J gene: TRBJ2-1
V gene: TRBV2
clone size: medium-sized

CDR3 protein: CASRGFYEQYF
J gene: TRBJ2-7
V gene: TRBV2
clone size: -

CDR3 protein: CASSPENTGELFF
J gene: TRBJ2-2
V gene: TRBV18
clone size: few

CDR3 protein: CASSWGQGPNSPLHF
J gene: TRBJ1-6
V gene: TRBV7-2
clone size: medium-sized

CDR3 protein: CASTTDRDEQFF
J gene: TRBJ2-1
V gene: TRBV28
clone size: medium-sized

CDR3 protein: CASSLVVAGAYRGEQYF
J gene: TRBJ2-7
V gene: TRBV5-1
clone size: -

CDR3 protein: CASSFPPASTDTQYF
J gene: TRBJ2-3
V gene: TRBV28
clone size: -

CDR3 protein: CSVASSGVLIGTDTQYF
J gene: TRBJ2-3
V gene: TRBV29-1
clone size: many

CDR3 protein: CSAAPGLANNEQFF
J gene: TRBJ2-1
V gene: TRBV20-1
clone size: large

CDR3 protein: CASSGRGQGGYNEQFF
J gene: TRBJ2-1
V gene: TRBV9
clone size: few

CDR3 protein: CASTTGSGGPYEQYF
J gene: TRBJ2-7
V gene: TRBV5-6
clone size: -

CDR3 protein: CASSEAEEAFF
J gene: TRBJ1-1
V gene: TRBV2
clone size: many

CDR3 protein: CACQAIGGNQPQHF
J gene: TRBJ1-5
V gene: TRBV30
clone size: once